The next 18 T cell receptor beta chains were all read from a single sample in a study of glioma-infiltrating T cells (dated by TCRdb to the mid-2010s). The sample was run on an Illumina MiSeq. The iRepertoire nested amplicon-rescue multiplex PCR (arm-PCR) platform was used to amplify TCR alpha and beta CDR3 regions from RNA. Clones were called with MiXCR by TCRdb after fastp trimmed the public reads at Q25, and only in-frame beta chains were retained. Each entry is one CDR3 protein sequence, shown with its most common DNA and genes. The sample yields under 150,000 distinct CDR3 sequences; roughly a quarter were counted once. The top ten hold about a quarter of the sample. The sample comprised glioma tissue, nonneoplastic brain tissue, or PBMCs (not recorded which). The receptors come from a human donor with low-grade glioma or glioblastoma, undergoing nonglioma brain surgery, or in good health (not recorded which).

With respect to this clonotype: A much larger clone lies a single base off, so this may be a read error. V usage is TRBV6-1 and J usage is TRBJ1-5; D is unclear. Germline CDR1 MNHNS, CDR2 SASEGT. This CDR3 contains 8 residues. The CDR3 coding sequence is TGTGCCACCGTTTCCCAGCGTTTT. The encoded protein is CATVSQRF.

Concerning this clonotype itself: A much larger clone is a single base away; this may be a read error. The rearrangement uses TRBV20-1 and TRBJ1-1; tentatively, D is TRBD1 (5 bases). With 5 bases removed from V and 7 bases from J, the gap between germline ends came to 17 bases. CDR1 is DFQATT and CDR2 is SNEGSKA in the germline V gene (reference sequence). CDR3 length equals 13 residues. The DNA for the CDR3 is TGCAGTGCTGTCCGACAGCGTATCAATGAAGCTTTCTTT. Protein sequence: CSAVRQRINEAFF.

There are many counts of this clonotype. The CDR3 nucleotides read TGTGCCAGCAGGAAACAGGTAAACACTGAAGCTTTCTTT. Residues: CASRKQVNTEAFF. V usage is TRBV6-1 and J usage is TRBJ1-1, with TRBD1 as a possible D gene (5 bases). Germline CDR1 reads MNHNS; CDR2 reads SASEGT. The CDR3 extends over 13 amino acids. The V end was cut by 6 bases, the J end by 2 bases, with 10 bases between.

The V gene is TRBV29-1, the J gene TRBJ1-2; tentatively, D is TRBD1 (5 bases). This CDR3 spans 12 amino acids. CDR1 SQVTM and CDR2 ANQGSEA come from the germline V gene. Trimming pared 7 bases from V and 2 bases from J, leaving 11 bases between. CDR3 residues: CSAPRGNYGYTF. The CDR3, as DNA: TGCAGCGCCCCGAGGGGCAACTATGGCTACACCTTC.

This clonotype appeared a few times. CDR3 bases: TGTGCCAGCAGCTTAAAGACAGGGGGCTTTGAAGCTTTCTTT. It is translated as CASSLKTGGFEAFF. The chain uses TRBV11-2 and TRBJ1-1; TRBD1 agrees at 10 bases. V was clipped by 2 bases and J by 7 bases; unmatched bases: 4. The germline CDR1 and CDR2 sequences are SGHAT and FQNNGV. The CDR3 sequence is 14 residues long.

For the CDR3, the DNA is TGTGCCAGCCAGCGGGGGGGCCCCGGAGAGACCCAGTACTTC. It codes for CASQRGGPGETQYF. The chain joins TRBV18 to TRBJ2-5, with 10 bases lining up with TRBD2. V was pared by 8 bases and J by 4 bases, with 7 bases of the junction left unmatched. Germline V gene sequence: CDR1 KGHSH, CDR2 LQKENI. The CDR3 consists of 14 residues.

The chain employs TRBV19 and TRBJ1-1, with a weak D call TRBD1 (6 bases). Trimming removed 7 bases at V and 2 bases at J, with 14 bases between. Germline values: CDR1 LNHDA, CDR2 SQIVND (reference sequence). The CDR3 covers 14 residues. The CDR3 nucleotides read TGTGCCAGTACCCCGACAGGTATTAACACTGAAGCTTTCTTT. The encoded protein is CASTPTGINTEAFF.

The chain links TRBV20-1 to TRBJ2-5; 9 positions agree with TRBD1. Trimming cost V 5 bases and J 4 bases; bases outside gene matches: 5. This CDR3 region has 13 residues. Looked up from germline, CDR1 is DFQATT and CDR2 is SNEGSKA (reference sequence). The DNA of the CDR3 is TGCAGTGCTGGAAACAGGGGGCGAGAGACCCAGTACTTC. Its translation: CSAGNRGRETQYF.

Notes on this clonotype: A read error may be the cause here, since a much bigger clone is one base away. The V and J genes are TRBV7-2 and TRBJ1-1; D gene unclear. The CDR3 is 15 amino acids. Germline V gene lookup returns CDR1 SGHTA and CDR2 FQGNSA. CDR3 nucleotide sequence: TGTGCCAGCAGCTTAGTTGTTAACTCTAACACTGAAGCTTCCTTT. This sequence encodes CASSLVVNSNTEASF.

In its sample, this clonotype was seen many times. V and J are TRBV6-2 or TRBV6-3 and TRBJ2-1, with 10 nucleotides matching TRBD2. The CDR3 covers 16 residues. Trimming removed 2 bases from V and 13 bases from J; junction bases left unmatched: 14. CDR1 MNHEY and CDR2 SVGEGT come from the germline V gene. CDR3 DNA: TGTGCCAGCAGTTACGCCCCCTGGCTAGCGGGGGATCGACAGTTCTTC. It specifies CASSYAPWLAGDRQFF.

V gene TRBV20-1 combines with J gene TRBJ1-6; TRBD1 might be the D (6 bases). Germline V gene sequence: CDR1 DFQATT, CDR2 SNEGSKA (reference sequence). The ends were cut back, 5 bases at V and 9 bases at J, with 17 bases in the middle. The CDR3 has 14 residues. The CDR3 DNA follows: TGCAGTGCTGGGACATCCCTAGGAGGTTCACCCCTCCACTTT. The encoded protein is CSAGTSLGGSPLHF.

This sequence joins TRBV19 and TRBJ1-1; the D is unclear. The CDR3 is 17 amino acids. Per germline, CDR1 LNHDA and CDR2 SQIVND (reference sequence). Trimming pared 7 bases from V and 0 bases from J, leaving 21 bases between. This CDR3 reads CASIPTFLSGLNTEAFF. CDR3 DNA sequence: TGTGCCAGTATCCCAACCTTCCTCTCCGGACTGAACACTGAAGCTTTCTTT.

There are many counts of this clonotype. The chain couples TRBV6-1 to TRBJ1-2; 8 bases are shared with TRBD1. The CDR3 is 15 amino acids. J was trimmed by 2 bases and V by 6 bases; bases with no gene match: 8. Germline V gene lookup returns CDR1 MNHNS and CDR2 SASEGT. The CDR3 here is CASRDTGGANYGYTF. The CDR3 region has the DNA TGTGCCAGCAGAGATACAGGGGGTGCAAACTATGGCTACACCTTC.

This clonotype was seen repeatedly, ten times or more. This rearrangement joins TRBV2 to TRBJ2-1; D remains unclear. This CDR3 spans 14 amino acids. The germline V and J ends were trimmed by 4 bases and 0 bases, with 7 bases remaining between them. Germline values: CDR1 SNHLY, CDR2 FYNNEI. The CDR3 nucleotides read TGTGCCAGCAGTGGGGTTCGCTCCTACAATGAGCAGTTCTTC. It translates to CASSGVRSYNEQFF.

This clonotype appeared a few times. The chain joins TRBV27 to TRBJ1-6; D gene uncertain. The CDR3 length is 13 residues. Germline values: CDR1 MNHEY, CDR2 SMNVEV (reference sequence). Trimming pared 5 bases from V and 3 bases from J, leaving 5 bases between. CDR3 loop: CASSPYYNSPLHF. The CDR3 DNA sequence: TGTGCCAGCAGTCCCTACTATAATTCACCCCTCCACTTT.

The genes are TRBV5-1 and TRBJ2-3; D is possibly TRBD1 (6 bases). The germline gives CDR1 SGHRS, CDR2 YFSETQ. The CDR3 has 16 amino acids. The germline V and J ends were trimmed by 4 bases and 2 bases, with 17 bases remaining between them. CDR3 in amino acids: CASSPGTRRHTDTQYF. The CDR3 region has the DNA TGCGCCAGCAGCCCCGGGACACGACGCCACACAGATACGCAGTATTTT.

CDR3 nucleotides: TGCAGTGCTGCCGGGACGGCGAACACCGGGGAGCTGTTTTTT. Protein: CSAAGTANTGELFF. This chain uses TRBV20-1 with TRBJ2-2; TRBD1 or TRBD2 may be the D gene (5 bases each). This CDR3 has 14 amino acids. Germline V gene sequence: CDR1 DFQATT, CDR2 SNEGSKA (reference sequence). The V gene lost 5 bases and the J gene lost 0 bases, with 10 bases spanning the gap.

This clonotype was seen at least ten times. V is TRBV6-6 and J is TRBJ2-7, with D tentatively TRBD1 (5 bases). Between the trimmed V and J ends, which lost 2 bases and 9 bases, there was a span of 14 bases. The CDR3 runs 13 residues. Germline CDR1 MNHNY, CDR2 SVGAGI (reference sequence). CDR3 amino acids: CASSYLIGQVQYV. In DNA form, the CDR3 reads TGTGCCAGCAGTTACCTCATAGGACAAGTGCAGTACGTC.